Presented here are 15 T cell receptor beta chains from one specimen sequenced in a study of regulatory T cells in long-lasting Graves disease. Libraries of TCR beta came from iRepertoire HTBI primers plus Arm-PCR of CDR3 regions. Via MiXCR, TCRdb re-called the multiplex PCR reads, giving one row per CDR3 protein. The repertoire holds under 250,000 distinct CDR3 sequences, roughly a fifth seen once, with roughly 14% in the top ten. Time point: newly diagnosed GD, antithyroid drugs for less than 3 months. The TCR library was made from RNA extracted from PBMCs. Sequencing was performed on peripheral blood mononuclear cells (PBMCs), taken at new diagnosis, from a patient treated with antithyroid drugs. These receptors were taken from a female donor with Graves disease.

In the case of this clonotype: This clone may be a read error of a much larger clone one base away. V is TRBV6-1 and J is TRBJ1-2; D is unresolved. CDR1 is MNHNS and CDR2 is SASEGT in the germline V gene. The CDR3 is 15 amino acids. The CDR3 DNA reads TGTGCCAGCGGTGAATATCGTCAGGCTAACTATGGCTACACCTTC. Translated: CASGEYRQANYGYTF.

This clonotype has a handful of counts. The chain's CDR3 is CASSQVGVHGYTF. The CDR3 DNA is TGCGCCAGCAGCCAGGTGGGAGTTCATGGCTACACCTTC. The chain has TRBV4-1 and TRBJ1-2; D is unresolved. The germline gives CDR1 MGHRA, CDR2 YSYEKL. Trimming left V 3 bases short and J 6 bases short, with 11 bases between. The CDR3 length is 13 residues.

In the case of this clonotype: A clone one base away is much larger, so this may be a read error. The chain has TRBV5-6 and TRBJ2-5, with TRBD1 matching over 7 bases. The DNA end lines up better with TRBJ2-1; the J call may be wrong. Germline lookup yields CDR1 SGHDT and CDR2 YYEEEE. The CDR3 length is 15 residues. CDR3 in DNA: TGTGCCAGCAGTCCCCGGGACAGTGCCACCTACGAGCAGTTCTTC. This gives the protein CASSPRDSATYEQFF.

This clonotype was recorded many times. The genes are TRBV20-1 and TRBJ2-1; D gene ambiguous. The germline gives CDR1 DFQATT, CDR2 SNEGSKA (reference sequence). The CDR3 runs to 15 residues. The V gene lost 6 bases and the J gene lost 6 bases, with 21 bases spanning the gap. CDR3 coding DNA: TGCAGTGCCGTGAACGTAGTTACCGCCCCCAATGAGCAGTTCTTC. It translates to CSAVNVVTAPNEQFF.

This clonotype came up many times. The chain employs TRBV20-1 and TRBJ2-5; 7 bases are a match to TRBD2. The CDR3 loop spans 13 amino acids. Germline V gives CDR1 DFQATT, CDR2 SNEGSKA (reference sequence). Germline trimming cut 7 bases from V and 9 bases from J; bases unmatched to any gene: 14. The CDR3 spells CSVGGGRVFSQYF. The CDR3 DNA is TGCAGTGTTGGAGGAGGGAGGGTATTTTCCCAGTACTTC.

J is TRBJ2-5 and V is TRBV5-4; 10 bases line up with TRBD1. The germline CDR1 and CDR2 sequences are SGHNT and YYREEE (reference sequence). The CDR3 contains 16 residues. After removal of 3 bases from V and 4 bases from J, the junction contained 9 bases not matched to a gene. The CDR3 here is CASSSRDRGFGETQYF. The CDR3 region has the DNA TGTGCCAGCAGCTCCCGGGACAGGGGATTTGGAGAGACCCAGTACTTC.

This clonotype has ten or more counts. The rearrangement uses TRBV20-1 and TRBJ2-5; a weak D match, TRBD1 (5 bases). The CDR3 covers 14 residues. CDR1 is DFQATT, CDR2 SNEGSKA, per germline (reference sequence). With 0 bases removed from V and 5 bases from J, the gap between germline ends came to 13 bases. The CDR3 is CSARDHQGVETQYF. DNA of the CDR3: TGCAGTGCTAGAGATCACCAGGGTGTGGAGACCCAGTACTTC.

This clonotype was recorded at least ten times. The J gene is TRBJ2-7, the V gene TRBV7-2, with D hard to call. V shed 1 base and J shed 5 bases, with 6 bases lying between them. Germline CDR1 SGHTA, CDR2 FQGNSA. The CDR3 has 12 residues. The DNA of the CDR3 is TGTGCCAGCAGCTTAGAGTGGCACGAGCAGTACTTC. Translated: CASSLEWHEQYF.

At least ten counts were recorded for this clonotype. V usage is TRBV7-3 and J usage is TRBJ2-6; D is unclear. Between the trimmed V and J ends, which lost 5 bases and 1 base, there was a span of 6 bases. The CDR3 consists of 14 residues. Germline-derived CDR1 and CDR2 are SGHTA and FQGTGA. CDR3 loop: CASSPTSGANVLTF. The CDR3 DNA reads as TGTGCCAGCAGCCCGACGTCTGGGGCCAACGTCCTGACTTTC.

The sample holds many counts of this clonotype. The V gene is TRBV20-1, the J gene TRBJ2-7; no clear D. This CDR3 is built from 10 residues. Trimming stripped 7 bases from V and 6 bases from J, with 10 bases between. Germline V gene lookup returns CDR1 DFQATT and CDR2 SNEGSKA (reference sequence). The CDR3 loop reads CSVSTPEQYF. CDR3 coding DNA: TGCAGTGTTTCCACTCCCGAGCAGTACTTC.

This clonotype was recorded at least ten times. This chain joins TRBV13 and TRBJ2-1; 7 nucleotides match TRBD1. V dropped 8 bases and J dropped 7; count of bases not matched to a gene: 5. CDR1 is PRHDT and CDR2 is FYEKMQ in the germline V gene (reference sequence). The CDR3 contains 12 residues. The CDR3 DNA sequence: TGTGCCAGCCGACGGACAGGAAATGAGCAGTTCTTC. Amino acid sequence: CASRRTGNEQFF.

The CDR3 sequence is CASSQEGSGRSSSTDTQYF. DNA for the CDR3: TGCGCCAGCAGCCAAGAGGGGAGCGGGAGGTCCTCTAGCACAGATACGCAGTATTTT. The chain has TRBV4-1 and TRBJ2-3, with 9 bases lining up with TRBD2. Germline lookup yields CDR1 MGHRA and CDR2 YSYEKL. The junction had 10 bases not matched to a gene; V was cut back by 0 bases and J by 0 bases. The CDR3 contains 19 residues.

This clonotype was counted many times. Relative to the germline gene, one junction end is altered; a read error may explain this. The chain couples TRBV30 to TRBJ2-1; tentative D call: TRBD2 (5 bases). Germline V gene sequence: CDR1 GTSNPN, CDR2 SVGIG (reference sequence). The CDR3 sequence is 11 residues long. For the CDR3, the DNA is TGTGCCTGGAGTGTCGCGGCTAGCCTCTTTTTC. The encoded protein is CAWSVAASLFF. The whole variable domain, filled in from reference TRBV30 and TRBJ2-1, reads SQTIHQWPATLVQPVGSPLSLECTVEGTSNPNLYWYRQAAGRGLQLLFYSVGIGQISSEVPQNLSASRPQDRQFILSSKKLLLSDSGFYLCAWSVAASLFFGPGTRLTVL.

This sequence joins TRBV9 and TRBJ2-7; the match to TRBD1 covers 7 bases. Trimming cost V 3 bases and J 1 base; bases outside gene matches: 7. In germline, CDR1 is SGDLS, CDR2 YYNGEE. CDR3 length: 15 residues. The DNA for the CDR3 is TGTGCCAGCAGCGAAAGGACAGGAAGGTCCTACGAGCAGTACTTC. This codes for CASSERTGRSYEQYF.

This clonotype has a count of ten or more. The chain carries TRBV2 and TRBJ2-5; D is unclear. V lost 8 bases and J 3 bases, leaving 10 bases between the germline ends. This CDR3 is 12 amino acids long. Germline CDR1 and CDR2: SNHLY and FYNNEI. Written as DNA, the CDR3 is TGTGCCAGCGTCGATAGGGAAGAGACCCAGTACTTC. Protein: CASVDREETQYF.